This T cell receptor beta chain stems from a study of identical twins. Study-level points and caveats: There was more out-of-frame TCR alpha sharing in monozygotic twins than models estimated. Insertions were fewer in abundant cord blood beta clonotypes, whereas memory repertoires showed none of this pattern. Out-of-frame alpha sequences shared by twins were enriched for low generation probability.

Healthy Caucasian individuals made up all the donors. This clonotype was seen only a few times. What it binds is unknown. V lost 5 bases, J lost 8 bases, and 19 bases stayed unmatched. This CDR3 is 19 amino acids long. Germline values: CDR1 MDHEN, CDR2 SYDVKM. TCRdb reprocessed the 5' RACE reads with MiXCR, giving one entry per CDR3 protein. This table holds hundreds of thousands of distinct CDR3 sequences, over 8.5% found once. These data also formed part of another study, on yellow fever vaccine responses in identical twins.

V usage is TRBV28 and J usage is TRBJ2-1, with 12 bases identical to TRBD2. Source material: PBMCs. This clonotype originated in a woman aged 18-29 years in good health. Here the CDR3 DNA reads TGTGCCAGCAGTAAGACTAGCGGGAGCAGTATAGTTGATTTGGATGAGCAGTTCTTC. Protein product: CASSKTSGSSIVDLDEQFF.